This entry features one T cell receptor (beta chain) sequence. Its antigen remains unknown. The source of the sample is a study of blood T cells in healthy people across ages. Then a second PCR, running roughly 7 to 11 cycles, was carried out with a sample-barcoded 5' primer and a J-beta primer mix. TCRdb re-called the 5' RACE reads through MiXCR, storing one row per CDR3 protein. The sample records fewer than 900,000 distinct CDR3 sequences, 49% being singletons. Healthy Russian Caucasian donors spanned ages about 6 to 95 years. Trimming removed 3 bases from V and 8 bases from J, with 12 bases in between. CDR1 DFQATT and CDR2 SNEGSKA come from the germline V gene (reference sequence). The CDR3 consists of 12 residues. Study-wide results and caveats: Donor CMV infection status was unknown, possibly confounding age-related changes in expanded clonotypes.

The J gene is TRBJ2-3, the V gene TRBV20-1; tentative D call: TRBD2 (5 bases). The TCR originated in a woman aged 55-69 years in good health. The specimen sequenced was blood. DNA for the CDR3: TGCAGTGCTAGTGGCGGCGGAGGTACGCAGTATTTT. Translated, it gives CSASGGGGTQYF.